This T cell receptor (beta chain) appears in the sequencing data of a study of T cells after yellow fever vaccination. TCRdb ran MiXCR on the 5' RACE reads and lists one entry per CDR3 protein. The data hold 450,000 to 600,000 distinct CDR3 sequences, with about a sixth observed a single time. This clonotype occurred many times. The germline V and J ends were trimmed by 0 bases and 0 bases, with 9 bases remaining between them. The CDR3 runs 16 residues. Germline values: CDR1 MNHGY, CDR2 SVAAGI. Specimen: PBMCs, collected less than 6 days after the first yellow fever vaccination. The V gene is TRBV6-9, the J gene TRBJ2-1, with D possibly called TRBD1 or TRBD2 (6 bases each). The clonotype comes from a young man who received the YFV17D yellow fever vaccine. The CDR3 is CASSYSGGSSYNEQFF. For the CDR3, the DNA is TGTGCCAGCAGTTATTCAGGGGGGAGCTCCTACAATGAGCAGTTCTTC.